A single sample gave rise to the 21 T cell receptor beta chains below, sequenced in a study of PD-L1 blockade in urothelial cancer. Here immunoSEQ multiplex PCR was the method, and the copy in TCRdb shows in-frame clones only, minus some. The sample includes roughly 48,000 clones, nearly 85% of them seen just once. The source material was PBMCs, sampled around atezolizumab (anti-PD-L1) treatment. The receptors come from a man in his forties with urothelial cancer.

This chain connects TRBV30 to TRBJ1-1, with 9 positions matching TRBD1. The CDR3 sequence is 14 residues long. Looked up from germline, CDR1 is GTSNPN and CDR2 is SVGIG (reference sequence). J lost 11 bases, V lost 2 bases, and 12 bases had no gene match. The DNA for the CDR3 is TGTGCCTGGAGTACCGGGACAGGGTTTTCCTCGGCTTTCTTT. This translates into CAWSTGTGFSSAFF. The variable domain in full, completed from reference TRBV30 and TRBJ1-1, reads SQTIHQWPATLVQPVGSPLSLECTVEGTSNPNLYWYRQAAGRGLQLLFYSVGIGQISSEVPQNLSASRPQDRQFILSSKKLLLSDSGFYLCAWSTGTGFSSAFFGQGTRLTVV.

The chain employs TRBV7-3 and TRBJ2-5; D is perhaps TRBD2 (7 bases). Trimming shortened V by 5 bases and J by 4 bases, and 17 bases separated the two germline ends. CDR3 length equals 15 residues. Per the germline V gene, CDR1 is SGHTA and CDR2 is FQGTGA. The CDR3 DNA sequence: TGTGCCAGCAGCCCCCAAGGGGGGGGACGAGAGACCCAGTACTTC. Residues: CASSPQGGGRETQYF.

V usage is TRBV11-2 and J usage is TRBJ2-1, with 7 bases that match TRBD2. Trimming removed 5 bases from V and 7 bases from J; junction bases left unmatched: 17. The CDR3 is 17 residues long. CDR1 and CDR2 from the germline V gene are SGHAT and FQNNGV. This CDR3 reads CASSPTTLAGVLNEQFF. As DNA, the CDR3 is TGTGCCAGCAGCCCGACCACCCTTGCGGGAGTATTAAATGAGCAGTTCTTC.

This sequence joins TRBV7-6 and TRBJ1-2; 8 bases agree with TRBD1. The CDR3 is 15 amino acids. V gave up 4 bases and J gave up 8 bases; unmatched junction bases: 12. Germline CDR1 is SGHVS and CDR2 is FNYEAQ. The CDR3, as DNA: TGTGCCAGCAGCTCCCAATCAAGGACAGGGAGCGGCTACACCTTC. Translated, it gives CASSSQSRTGSGYTF.

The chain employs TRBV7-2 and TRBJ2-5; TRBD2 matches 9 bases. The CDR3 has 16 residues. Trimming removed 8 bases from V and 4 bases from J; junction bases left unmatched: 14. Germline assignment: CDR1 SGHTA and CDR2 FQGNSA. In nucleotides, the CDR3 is TGTGCCAGCCGACGCGGAGAGGCGGGAGGGAGAGAGACCCAGTACTTC. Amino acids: CASRRGEAGGRETQYF.

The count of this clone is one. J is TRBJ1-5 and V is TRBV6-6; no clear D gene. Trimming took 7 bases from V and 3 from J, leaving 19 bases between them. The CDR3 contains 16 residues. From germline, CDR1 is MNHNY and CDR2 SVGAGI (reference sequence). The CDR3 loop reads CASNNMGLADNQPQHF. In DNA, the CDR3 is TGTGCCAGCAATAATATGGGCCTCGCCGACAATCAGCCCCAGCATTTT.

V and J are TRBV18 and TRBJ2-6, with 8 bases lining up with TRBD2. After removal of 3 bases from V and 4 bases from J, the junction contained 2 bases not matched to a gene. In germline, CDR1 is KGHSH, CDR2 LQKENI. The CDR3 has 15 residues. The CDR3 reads CASSPRGAGANVLTF. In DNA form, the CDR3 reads TGTGCCAGCTCACCGCGGGGGGCAGGGGCCAACGTCCTGACTTTC.

The CDR3 region is CAWIRITGGFGNTIYF. DNA of the CDR3: TGTGCCTGGATAAGGATTACAGGGGGATTTGGAAACACCATATATTTT. The chain employs TRBV30 and TRBJ1-3; 8 bases are a match to TRBD1. Germline CDR1 GTSNPN, CDR2 SVGIG (reference sequence). This CDR3 region has 16 residues. V shed 4 bases and J 3 bases; nucleotides not matched to a gene: 11.

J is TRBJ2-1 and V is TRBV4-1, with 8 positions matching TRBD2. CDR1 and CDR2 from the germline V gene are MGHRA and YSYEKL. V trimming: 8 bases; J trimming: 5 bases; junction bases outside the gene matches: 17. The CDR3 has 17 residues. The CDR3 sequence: CASVKARAGVGDNEQFF. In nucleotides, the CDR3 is TGCGCCAGCGTAAAAGCTCGAGCGGGAGTCGGCGACAATGAGCAGTTCTTC.

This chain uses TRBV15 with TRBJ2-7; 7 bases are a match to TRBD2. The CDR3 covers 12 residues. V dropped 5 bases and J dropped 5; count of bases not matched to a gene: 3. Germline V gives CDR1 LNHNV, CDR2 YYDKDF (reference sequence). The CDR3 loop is CATSDRGDEQYF. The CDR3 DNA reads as TGTGCCACCAGCGACCGGGGGGACGAGCAGTACTTC. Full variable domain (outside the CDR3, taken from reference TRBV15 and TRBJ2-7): DAMVIQNPRYQVTQFGKPVTLSCSQTLNHNVMYWYQQKSSQAPKLLFHYYDKDFNNEADTPDNFQSRRPNTSFCFLDIRSPGLGDTAMYLCATSDRGDEQYFGPGTRLTVT.

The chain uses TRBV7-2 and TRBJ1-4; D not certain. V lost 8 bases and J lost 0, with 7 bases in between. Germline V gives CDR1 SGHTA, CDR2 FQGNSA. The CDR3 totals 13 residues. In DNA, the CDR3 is TGTGCCAGCTCTAGAACAACTAATGAAAAACTGTTTTTT. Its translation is CASSRTTNEKLFF. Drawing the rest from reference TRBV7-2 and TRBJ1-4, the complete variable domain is GAGVSQSPSNKVTEKGKDVELRCDPISGHTALYWYRQSLGQGLEFLIYFQGNSAPDKSGLPSDRFSAERTGGSVSTLTIQRTQQEDSAVYLCASSRTTNEKLFFGSGTQLSVL.

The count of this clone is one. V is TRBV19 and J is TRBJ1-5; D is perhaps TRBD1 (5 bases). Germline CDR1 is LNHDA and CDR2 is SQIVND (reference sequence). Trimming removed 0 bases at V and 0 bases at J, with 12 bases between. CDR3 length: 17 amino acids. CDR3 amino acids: CASSIDGAVFSNQPQHF. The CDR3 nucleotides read TGTGCCAGTAGTATAGATGGGGCAGTCTTTAGCAATCAGCCCCAGCATTTT.

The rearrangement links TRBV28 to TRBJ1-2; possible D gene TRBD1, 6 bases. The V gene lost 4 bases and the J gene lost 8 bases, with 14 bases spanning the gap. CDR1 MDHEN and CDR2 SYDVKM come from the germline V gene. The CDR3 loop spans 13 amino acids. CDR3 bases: TGTGCCAGCAGTTCAACAGGGCGTCGGGGCTACACCTTC. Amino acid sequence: CASSSTGRRGYTF.

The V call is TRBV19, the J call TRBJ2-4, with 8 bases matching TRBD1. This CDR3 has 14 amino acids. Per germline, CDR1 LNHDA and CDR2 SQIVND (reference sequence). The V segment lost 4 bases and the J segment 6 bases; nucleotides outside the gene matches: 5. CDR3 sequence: CASSKGQALNIQYF. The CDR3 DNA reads TGTGCCAGTAGTAAGGGACAGGCCCTAAACATTCAGTACTTC.

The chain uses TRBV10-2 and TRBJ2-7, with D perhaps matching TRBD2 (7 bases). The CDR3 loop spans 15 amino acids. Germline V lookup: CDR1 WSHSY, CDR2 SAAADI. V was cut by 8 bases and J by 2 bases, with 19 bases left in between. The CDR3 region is CASLQLGGQTYEQYF. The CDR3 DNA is TGCGCCAGCCTTCAGTTGGGGGGGCAGACCTACGAGCAGTACTTC.

The CDR3 loop reads CASSWGQGANQPQHF. CDR3 nucleotides: TGTGCCAGCAGTTGGGGACAGGGGGCTAATCAGCCCCAGCATTTT. The rearrangement links TRBV28 to TRBJ1-5, with TRBD1 identical over 12 bases. Germline V gives CDR1 MDHEN, CDR2 SYDVKM. This CDR3 has 15 residues. Trimming at V came to 4 bases and at J to 4 bases, leaving 2 bases not matched to a gene.

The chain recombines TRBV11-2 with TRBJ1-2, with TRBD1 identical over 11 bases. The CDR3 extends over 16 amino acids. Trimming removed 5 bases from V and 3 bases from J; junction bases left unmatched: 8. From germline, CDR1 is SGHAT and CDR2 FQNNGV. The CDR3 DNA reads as TGTGCCAGCAGCCCGGGACAGGGGGGCTATTACTATGGCTACACCTTC. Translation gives CASSPGQGGYYYGYTF.

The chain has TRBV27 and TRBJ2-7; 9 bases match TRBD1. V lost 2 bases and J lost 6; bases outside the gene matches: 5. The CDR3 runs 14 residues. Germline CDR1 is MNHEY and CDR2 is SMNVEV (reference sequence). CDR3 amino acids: CASSLGDRVGEQYF. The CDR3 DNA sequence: TGTGCCAGCAGTTTAGGGGACAGGGTGGGCGAGCAGTACTTC.

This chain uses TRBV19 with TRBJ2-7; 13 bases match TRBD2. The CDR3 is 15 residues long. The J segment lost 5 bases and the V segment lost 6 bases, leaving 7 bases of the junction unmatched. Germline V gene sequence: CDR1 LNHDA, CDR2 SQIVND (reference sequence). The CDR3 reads CASRPLAGGPDEQYF. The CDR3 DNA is TGTGCCAGTAGACCACTAGCGGGAGGGCCCGACGAGCAGTACTTC.

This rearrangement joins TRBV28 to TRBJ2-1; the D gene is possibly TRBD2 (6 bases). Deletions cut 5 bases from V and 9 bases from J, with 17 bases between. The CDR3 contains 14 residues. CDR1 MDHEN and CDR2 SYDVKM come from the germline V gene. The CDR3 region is CASSDRLPGGEQFF. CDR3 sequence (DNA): TGTGCCAGCAGTGATCGGCTCCCCGGGGGTGAGCAGTTCTTC.

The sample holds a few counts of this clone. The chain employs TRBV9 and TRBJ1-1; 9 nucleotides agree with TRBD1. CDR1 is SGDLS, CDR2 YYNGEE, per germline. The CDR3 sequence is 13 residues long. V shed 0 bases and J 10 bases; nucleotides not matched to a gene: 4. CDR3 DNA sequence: TGTGCCAGCAGCGTAGAGGGACAGGGTGCAGCTTTCTTT. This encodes CASSVEGQGAAFF.